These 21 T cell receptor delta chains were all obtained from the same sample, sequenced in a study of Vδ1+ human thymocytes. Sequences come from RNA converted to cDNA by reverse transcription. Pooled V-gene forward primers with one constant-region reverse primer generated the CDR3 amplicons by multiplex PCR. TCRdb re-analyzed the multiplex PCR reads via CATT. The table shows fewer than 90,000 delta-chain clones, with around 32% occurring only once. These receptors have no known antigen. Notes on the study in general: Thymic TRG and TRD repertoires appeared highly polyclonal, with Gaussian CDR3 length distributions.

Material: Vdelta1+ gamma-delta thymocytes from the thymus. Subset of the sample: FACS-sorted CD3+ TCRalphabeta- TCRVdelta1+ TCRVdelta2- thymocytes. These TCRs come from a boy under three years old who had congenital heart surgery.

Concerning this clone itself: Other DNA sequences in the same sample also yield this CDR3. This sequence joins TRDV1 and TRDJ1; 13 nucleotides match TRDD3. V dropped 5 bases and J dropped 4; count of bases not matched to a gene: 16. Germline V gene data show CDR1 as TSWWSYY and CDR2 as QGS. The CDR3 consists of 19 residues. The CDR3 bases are TGTGCTCTTGGGCGGGCGCTACTGGGGGATACGCCCCCAGGCGATAAACTCATCTTT. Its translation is CALGRALLGDTPPGDKLIF.

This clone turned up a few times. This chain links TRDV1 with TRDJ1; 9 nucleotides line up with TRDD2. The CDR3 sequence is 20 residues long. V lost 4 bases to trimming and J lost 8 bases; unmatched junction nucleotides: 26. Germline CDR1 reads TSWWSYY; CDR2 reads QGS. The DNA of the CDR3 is TGTGCTCTTGGGGGCCCTTCCTACAGGGTGGGTCTACTTTGTCCCCTGAAACTCATCTTT. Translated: CALGGPSYRVGLLCPLKLIF.

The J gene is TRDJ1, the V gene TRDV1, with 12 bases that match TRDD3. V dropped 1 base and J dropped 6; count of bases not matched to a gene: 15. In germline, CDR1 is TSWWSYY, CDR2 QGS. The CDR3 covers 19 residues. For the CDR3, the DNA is TGTGCTCTTGGGGAACGGGGAGTCCTACTGGGGGATACAAGGCATAAACTCATCTTT. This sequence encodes CALGERGVLLGDTRHKLIF.

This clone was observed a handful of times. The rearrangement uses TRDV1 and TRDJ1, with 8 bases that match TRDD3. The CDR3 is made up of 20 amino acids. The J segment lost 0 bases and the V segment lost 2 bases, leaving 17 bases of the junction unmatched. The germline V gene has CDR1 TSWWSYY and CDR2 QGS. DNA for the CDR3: TGTGCTCTTGGGGAAACCCGTGGAATTTGGGGGATTCTGTACACCGATAAACTCATCTTT. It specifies CALGETRGIWGILYTDKLIF.

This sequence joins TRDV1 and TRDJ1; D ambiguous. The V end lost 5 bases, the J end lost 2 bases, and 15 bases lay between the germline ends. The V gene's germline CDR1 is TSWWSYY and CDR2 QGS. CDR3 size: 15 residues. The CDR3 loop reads CALGPPPKHTDKLIF. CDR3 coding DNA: TGTGCTCTTGGGCCCCCCCCCAAACATACCGATAAACTCATCTTT.

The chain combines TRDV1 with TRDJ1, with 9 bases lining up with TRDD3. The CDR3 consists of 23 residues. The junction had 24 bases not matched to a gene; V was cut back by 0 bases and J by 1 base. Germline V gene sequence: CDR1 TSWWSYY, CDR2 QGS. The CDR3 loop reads CALGELSLPAEGHLGDCTDKLIF. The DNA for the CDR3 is TGTGCTCTTGGGGAACTCTCTCTCCCTGCCGAGGGTCACCTGGGGGATTGCACCGATAAACTCATCTTT.

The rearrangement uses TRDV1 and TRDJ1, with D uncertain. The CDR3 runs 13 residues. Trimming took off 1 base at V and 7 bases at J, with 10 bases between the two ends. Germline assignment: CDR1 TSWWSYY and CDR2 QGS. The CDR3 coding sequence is TGTGCTCTTGGGGAACGTGACGAGTGTAAACTCATCTTT. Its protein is CALGERDECKLIF.

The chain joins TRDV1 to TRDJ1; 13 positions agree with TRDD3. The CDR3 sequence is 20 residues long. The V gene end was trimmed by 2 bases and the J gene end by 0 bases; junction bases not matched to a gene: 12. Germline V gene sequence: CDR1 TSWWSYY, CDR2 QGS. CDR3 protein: CALGERGRDWGIRYTDKLIF. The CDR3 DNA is TGTGCTCTTGGGGAAAGAGGGAGAGACTGGGGGATACGCTACACCGATAAACTCATCTTT.

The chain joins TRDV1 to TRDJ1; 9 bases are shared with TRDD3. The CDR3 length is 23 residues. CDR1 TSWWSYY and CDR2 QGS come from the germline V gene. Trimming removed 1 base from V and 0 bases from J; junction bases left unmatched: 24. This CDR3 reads CALGEPTFPYFTGGVEYTDKLIF. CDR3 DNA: TGTGCTCTTGGGGAACCGACCTTCCCCTATTTTACTGGGGGAGTGGAGTACACCGATAAACTCATCTTT.

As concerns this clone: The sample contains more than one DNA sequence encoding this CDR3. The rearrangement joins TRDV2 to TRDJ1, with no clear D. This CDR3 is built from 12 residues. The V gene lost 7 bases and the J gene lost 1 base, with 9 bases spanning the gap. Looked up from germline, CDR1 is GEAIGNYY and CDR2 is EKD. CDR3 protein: CAWGRTTDKLIF. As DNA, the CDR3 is TGTGCCTGGGGTAGGACCACCGATAAACTCATCTTT.

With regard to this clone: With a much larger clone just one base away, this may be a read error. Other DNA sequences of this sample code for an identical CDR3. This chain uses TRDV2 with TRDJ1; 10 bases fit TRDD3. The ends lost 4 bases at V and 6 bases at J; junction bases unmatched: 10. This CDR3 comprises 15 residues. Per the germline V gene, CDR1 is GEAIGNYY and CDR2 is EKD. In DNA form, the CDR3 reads TGTGCCTGTGAGGGTACTGGGGGATCCCGTCATAAACTCATCTTT. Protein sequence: CACEGTGGSRHKLIF.

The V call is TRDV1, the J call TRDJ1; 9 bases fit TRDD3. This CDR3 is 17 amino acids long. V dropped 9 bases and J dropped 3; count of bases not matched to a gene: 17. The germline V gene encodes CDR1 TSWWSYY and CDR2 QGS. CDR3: CALRPLGDPMGADKLIF. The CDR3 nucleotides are TGTGCTCTACGACCTCTGGGGGATCCGATGGGGGCCGATAAACTCATCTTT.

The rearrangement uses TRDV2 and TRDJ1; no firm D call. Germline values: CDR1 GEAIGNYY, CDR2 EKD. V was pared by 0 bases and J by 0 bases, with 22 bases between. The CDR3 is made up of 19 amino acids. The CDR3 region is CACDTGPLRSPAYTDKLIF. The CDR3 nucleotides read TGTGCCTGTGACACCGGCCCCCTCAGATCGCCGGCCTACACCGATAAACTCATCTTT.

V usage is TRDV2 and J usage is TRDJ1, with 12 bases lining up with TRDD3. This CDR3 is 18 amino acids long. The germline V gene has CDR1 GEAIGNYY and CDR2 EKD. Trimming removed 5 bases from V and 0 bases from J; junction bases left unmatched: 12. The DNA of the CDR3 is TGTGCCTGTGCAAGGGTTACTGGGGGATACCGGTACACCGATAAACTCATCTTT. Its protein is CACARVTGGYRYTDKLIF.

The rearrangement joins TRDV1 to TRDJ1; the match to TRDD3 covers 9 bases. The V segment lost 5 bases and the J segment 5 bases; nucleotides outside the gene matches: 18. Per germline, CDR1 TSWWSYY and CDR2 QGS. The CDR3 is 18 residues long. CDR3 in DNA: TGTGCTCTTGGGAGCTTCTGTGACAGTACTGGGGGAGAGGATAAACTCATCTTT. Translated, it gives CALGSFCDSTGGEDKLIF.

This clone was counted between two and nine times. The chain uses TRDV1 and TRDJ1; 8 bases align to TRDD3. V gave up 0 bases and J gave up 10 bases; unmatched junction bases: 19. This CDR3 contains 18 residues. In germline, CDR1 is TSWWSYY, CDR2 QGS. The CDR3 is CALGELEAYWGPRLGLIF. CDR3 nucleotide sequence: TGTGCTCTTGGGGAACTGGAGGCTTACTGGGGGCCGAGACTCGGACTCATCTTT.

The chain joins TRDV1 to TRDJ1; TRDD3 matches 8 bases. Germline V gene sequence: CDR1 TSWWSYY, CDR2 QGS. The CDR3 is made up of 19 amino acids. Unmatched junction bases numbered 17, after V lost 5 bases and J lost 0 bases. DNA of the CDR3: TGTGCTCTTGGGAACCGTTCCCCCAAGGGGGATATCTACACCGATAAACTCATCTTT. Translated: CALGNRSPKGDIYTDKLIF.

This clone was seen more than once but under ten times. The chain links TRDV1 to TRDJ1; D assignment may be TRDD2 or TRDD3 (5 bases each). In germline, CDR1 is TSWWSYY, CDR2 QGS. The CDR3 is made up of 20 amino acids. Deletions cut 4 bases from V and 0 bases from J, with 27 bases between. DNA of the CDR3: TGTGCTCTTGGGGGACCCCGTCCTATCATTACTGGAACGTACACCGATAAACTCATCTTT. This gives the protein CALGGPRPIITGTYTDKLIF.

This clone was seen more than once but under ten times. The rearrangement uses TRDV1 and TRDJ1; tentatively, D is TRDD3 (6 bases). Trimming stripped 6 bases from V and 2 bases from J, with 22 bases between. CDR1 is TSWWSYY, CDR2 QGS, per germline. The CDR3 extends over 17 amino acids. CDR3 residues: CALGTRDWDQKTDKLIF. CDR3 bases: TGTGCTCTTGGTACTAGGGACTGGGACCAGAAAACCGATAAACTCATCTTT.

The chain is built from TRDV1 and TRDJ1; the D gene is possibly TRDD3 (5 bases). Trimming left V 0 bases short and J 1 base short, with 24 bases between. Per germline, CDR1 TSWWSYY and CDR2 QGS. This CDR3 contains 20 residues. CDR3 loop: CALGELKIRGNSLGTDKLIF. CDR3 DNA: TGTGCTCTTGGGGAACTAAAAATCCGTGGAAACTCCCTGGGCACCGATAAACTCATCTTT.

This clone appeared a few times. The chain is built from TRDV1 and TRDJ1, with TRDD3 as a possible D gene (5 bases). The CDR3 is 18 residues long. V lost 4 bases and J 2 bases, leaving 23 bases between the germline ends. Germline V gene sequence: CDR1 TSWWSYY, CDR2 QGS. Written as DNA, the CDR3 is TGTGCTCTTGGGGTAGGGGGTACGTACGTACTCAGGACCGATAAACTCATCTTT. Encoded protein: CALGVGGTYVLRTDKLIF.